These T cell receptor beta chains were read from a single sample in a study of identical twins. One entry per CDR3 protein results from TCRdb running MiXCR on the 5' RACE reads. In the table there are some 690,000 distinct CDR3 sequences, 21% of which are singletons. These records were also assigned to another study, of T cells expressing NK-cell markers.

Sample: PBMCs. These receptors originate from a woman aged 18-30 years in good health. Both conserved end residues are part of each CDR3. Fields, in order: clone size, V gene, J gene, D gene, CDR3 protein, CDR3 DNA. A D gene is named only where the DNA matches it firmly. Clone size is given for some rows only: seen once, a few or many times, or a class if the clone is expanded.

>many|TRBV6-6|TRBJ1-1|NA
CASSYSIQAFF
TGTGCCAGCAGTTACTCGATTCAAGCTTTCTTT
>few|TRBV7-2|TRBJ2-1|NA
CASNGGAIFNEQFF
TGTGCCAGCAACGGGGGAGCTATCTTTAATGAGCAGTTCTTC
>NA|TRBV7-9|TRBJ2-3|NA
CASSPPVTPDTQYF
TGTGCCAGCAGCCCCCCGGTAACCCCAGATACGCAGTATTTT
>many|TRBV12-3/TRBV12-4|TRBJ2-2|NA
CASSLEMENTGELFF
TGTGCCAGCAGTTTAGAAATGGAAAACACCGGGGAGCTGTTTTTT
>many|TRBV20-1|TRBJ2-1|NA
CSAKSGAPKNEQFF
TGCAGTGCTAAGTCCGGGGCCCCTAAGAATGAGCAGTTCTTC
>NA|TRBV18|TRBJ1-2|NA
CASSLDRNNYGYTF
TGTGCCAGCTCACTGGACAGAAATAACTATGGCTACACCTTC
>few|TRBV7-3|TRBJ2-5|TRBD2
CASSLLSGATQYF
TGTGCCAGCAGCTTATTAAGCGGGGCGACCCAGTACTTC
>few|TRBV12-3/TRBV12-4|TRBJ1-2|NA
CASSLGLPAGYTF
TGTGCCAGCAGTTTGGGCCTGCCGGCTGGCTACACCTTC
>NA|TRBV6-2/TRBV6-3|TRBJ2-1|TRBD1
CASSYRTGGWGEQFF
TGTGCCAGCAGTTACCGGACAGGGGGCTGGGGTGAGCAGTTCTTC
>NA|TRBV27|TRBJ1-4|TRBD1
CASSWTGGEKLFF
TGTGCCAGCAGTTGGACAGGGGGCGAAAAACTGTTTTTT
>few|TRBV20-1|TRBJ2-7|NA
CSAQRDESYEQYF
TGCAGTGCACAAAGGGACGAATCCTACGAGCAGTACTTC
>NA|TRBV20-1|TRBJ1-6|NA
CSAGADSYSPLHF
TGCAGTGCAGGCGCGGACAGCTATTCACCCCTCCACTTT
>many|TRBV28|TRBJ2-3|TRBD1
CASSFRTGRTDTQYF
TGTGCCAGCAGTTTTCGGACAGGGCGAACAGATACGCAGTATTTT
>many|TRBV5-1|TRBJ2-2|NA
CASSLGAPGELFF
TGCGCCAGCAGCTTGGGGGCTCCCGGGGAGCTGTTTTTT
>few|TRBV20-1|TRBJ2-4|NA
CSARDIRVMHIQYF
TGCAGTGCTAGAGACATCAGGGTGATGCACATTCAGTACTTC